This T cell receptor beta chain stems from a study of shared clonotypes between healthy human individuals. Study-wide context: Donor ages ranged 18 to 49 years: a couple of women, a few men.

V shed 4 bases and J shed 3 bases, with 15 bases lying between them. The CDR3 is 15 residues long. Germline V lookup: CDR1 KGHSH, CDR2 LQKENI. TCRdb's copy holds only in-frame clones and misses some; the assay was immunoSEQ multiplex PCR. The table lists 2.5 million or so clones, about 92% of them singletons. The rearrangement uses TRBV18 and TRBJ2-5, with a weak D call TRBD2 (5 bases). The sequencing sample was made of naive CD4+ T cells sorted from blood. Subset reported: CD45RA+ positively selected. The clonotype comes from a man aged 18-30 years in good health. This chain's CDR3 is CASSLSGSWEETQYF. The CDR3, as DNA: TGTGCCAGCTCACTTTCGGGGTCATGGGAAGAGACCCAGTACTTC.